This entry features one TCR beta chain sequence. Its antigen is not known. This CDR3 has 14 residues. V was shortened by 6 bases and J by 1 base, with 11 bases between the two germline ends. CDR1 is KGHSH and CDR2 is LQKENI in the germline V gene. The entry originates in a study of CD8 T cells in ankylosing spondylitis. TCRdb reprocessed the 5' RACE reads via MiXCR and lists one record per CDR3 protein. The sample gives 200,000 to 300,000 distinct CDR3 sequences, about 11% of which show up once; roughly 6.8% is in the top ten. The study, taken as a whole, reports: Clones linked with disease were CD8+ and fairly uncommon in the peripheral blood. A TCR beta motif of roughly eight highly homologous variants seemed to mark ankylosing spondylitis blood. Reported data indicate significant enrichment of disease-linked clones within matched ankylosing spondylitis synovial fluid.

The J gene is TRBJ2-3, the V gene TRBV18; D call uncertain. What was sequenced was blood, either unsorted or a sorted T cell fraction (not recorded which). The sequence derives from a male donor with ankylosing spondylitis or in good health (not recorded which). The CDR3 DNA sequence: TGTGCCAGCTCGCCCTATCCTGGCACAGATACGCAGTATTTT. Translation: CASSPYPGTDTQYF.